This TCR beta chain was sequenced in a study of metastatic and nonmetastatic thyroid tumors (dated by TCRdb to the early 2020s). Describing the broader study: Repertoires were compared across peripheral blood and tumor or nodule tissue samples from malignant and benign thyroid patients. Findings and caveats that apply to the study as a whole: TCR beta diversity was reported as significantly higher in malignant tumors than in benign nodules, in both blood and tumor samples.

V was cut back by 0 bases and J by 1 base, leaving a gap of 12 bases between them. The CDR3 holds 16 amino acids from the cysteine to the phenylalanine. Only the CDR3 portion is preserved as DNA: 48 bases, with reading frame beginning at the first base. For CDR1 and CDR2, the germline V gene lists SGHTA and FQGNSA. The library was obtained by PCR. Sequencing was performed on an Illumina HiSeq 4000. High-throughput sequencing was used to profile the TCR beta-chain CDR3 region of each patient. The source study handled its data this way. Drawing on CDR3 differences between clinicopathological groups, the researchers built a classifier meant to tell apart patients with distant-metastatic papillary thyroid cancer. Repertoire diversity was assessed with the Shannon index, and tumor-blood repertoire similarity with the Morisita-Horn index. TCRdb redid the processing of the public reads, applying fastp at Q25 and MiXCR, and retained in-frame beta chains. The V and J calls, along with clone size, are taken from TCRdb and not from the paper's own processing. Recorded for this sample are about 22,000 clones; 18% of them occurred a single time. The ten largest clones add up to 2.5% to 3% of the sample.

This clone was detected ten times or more. The antigen it recognizes is unknown. It has no much larger one-base neighbor in the sample; base qualities were not kept. None of the patients had been given any treatment before thyroid surgery. Patient clinical samples collected from the early 2010s to the late 2010s were retrospectively analysed using T-cell receptor beta sequencing. The receptor's source is a male donor with papillary thyroid cancer or a benign thyroid nodule (not recorded which). Some clones in this sample may be carry-over from other donors' samples. Recombination joined TRBV7-2 with TRBJ1-1, with a weak D call of TRBD1 (6 bases match). The sequencing sample was made of adjacent normal tissue. CDR3 sequence: CASSLAWGRGNTEAFF. The DNA sequence is as follows: TGTGCCAGCAGCTTAGCGTGGGGGCGCGGGAACACTGAAGCTTTCTTT.